This T cell receptor beta chain was identified in a study of neoadjuvant anti-PD-1 for oral cavity cancer. Most PBMC samples had 480 ng input DNA in six replicates. Generated by immunoSEQ multiplex PCR, the TCRdb table keeps only in-frame clones and is missing some. The sample lists over 10,000 clones, 65% occurring once. This clone has just one count. The antigen is not known. V was cut by 5 bases and J by 0 bases, with 10 bases left in between. The CDR3 covers 14 residues. The V gene's germline CDR1 is MDHEN and CDR2 SYDVKM. Regarding the study as a whole: With a few patients per group, TCR findings need larger cohorts. Post-nivolumab, blood T cell clonality was significantly elevated in non-responders. Higher pretreatment Treg/Th17 ratios tracked higher pretreatment blood clonality.

The chain links TRBV28 to TRBJ1-2; perhaps TRBD1 as D (6 bases). Sequenced here: PBMCs, sampled before nivolumab (anti-PD-1) treatment. This receptor was identified in a person aged 40 to 85 with oral cavity squamous cell carcinoma. The CDR3: CASSRDTTNYGYTF. The CDR3, as DNA: TGTGCCAGCAGTCGGGACACTACTAACTATGGCTACACCTTC.